This T cell receptor beta chain appears in the sequencing data of a study of regulatory T cells in long-lasting Graves disease. The CDR3 totals 15 residues. Trimming shortened V by 4 bases and J by 5 bases, and 17 bases separated the two germline ends. In germline, CDR1 is MNHEY, CDR2 SVGAGI. TCR beta libraries were built with iRepertoire HTBI primers and Arm-PCR of CDR3 regions. TCRdb re-analysed the multiplex PCR reads in MiXCR, keeping a single row per CDR3 protein. The sample includes approximately 460,000 distinct CDR3 sequences, about 15% of them seen just once. The time point here: newly diagnosed GD, antithyroid drugs for less than 3 months. Scientists built the TCR library using RNA that was extracted from PBMCs. This clonotype has at least ten counts. This same sample was also taken into another study, of T cells in Graves' hyperthyroidism and ophthalmopathy.

The clonotype originates from a woman aged 25 to 39 with Graves disease. The sequences come from peripheral blood mononuclear cells (PBMCs), collected at new diagnosis, from a patient treated with antithyroid drugs. This rearrangement joins TRBV6-5 to TRBJ1-2; D is perhaps TRBD1 (6 bases). CDR3 sequence (DNA): TGTGCCAGCAGTTTTCAACCTCGGACAGCTTATGGCTACACCTTC. This codes for CASSFQPRTAYGYTF.